This T cell receptor (beta chain) was obtained from a study of shared clonotypes between healthy human individuals. Measured with immunoSEQ multiplex PCR; TCRdb has only the in-frame clones, and not every one. The repertoire has about 2 million clones, 85% to 95% of them found once; the top ten carry under 0.15%. Study findings and constraints: Researchers found naive subsets generally carried larger estimated richness than memory subsets.

The CDR3 consists of 14 residues. V lost 2 bases and J lost 1, with 7 bases in between. Germline CDR1 and CDR2: SEHNR and FQNEAQ (reference sequence). Points on this clone: Its specificity is not known. Other DNA sequences in the sample encode the same CDR3.

The V call is TRBV7-9, the J call TRBJ2-3; no firm D call. Input material: naive CD4+ T cells sorted from blood. Sample subset: CD45RA+ positively selected. The clonotype was recovered from a man aged 18-30 years in good health. CDR3 DNA: TGTGCCAGCAGCTTATTAGGAGGCACAGATACGCAGTATTTT. The encoded protein is CASSLLGGTDTQYF.